Presented here are 7 T cell receptor beta chains from one specimen sequenced in a study of cytomegalovirus exposure and HLA in healthy donors. Data came from immunoSEQ multiplex PCR; TCRdb stores just in-frame clones and leaves some out. The table lists about 64,000 clones, roughly 94% of them singletons. The specimen sequenced was PBMCs. The receptors derive from a woman under 30 in good health and CMV-seropositive.

CDR3 in amino acids: CASSNRVNYGYTF. The CDR3 DNA reads TGTGCCAGCAGCAACAGGGTGAACTATGGCTACACCTTC. The V call is TRBV5-6, the J call TRBJ1-2; a weak D match, TRBD1 (6 bases). The germline V gene encodes CDR1 SGHDT and CDR2 YYEEEE. The CDR3 spans 13 residues. The V end was cut by 4 bases, the J end by 2 bases, with 9 bases between.

The count of this clone is one. The chain is built from TRBV7-3 and TRBJ2-5; 7 positions match TRBD1. The CDR3 has 15 residues. J gave up 4 bases and V 0 bases, and 5 bases lay outside the gene matches. CDR1 is SGHTA and CDR2 is FQGTGA in the germline V gene. This CDR3 is CASSLTGTVGETQYF. The CDR3 nucleotides read TGTGCCAGCAGCTTAACAGGGACAGTCGGAGAGACCCAGTACTTC.

The chain combines TRBV5-1 with TRBJ1-2; D perhaps matches TRBD1 (5 bases). Trimming removed 0 bases from V and 4 bases from J, with 13 bases in between. The CDR3 covers 15 residues. The V gene's germline CDR1 is SGHRS and CDR2 YFSETQ. The DNA of the CDR3 is TGCGCCAGCAGCTTGGAGGGGAGGGTTTTCTATGGCTACACCTTC. Translation: CASSLEGRVFYGYTF.

This chain links TRBV27 with TRBJ2-5, with D tentatively TRBD2 (5 bases). CDR3 size: 11 residues. Trimming cost V 8 bases and J 4 bases, with 8 bases left between them. CDR1 and CDR2 from the germline V gene are MNHEY and SMNVEV (reference sequence). CDR3 residues: CASWAGETQYF. The CDR3 coding sequence is TGTGCCAGCTGGGCGGGAGAGACCCAGTACTTC.

This chain uses TRBV5-1 with TRBJ1-5, with D maybe TRBD1 (6 bases). V lost 4 bases and J 7 bases, leaving 15 bases between the germline ends. The germline gives CDR1 SGHRS, CDR2 YFSETQ. CDR3 length: 14 amino acids. This CDR3 reads CASSTTGGSQPQHF. The CDR3 DNA reads as TGCGCCAGCAGCACGACAGGAGGTTCCCAGCCCCAGCATTTT.

This chain joins TRBV28 and TRBJ1-2; TRBD1 aligns across 10 bases. V lost 5 bases and J lost 7; bases outside the gene matches: 7. The CDR3 contains 14 residues. Germline CDR1 reads MDHEN; CDR2 reads SYDVKM. CDR3 bases: TGTGCCAGCAGTCCCGGGGACAGGGGATTTGGCTACACCTTC. This translates into CASSPGDRGFGYTF.

V gene TRBV9 combines with J gene TRBJ2-1; tentative D call: TRBD2 (6 bases). Germline CDR1 SGDLS, CDR2 YYNGEE. The ends were cut back, 1 base at V and 1 base at J, with 9 bases in the middle. This CDR3 comprises 15 residues. The CDR3: CASSVLGSSYNEQFF. Written as DNA, the CDR3 is TGTGCCAGCAGCGTACTCGGGAGTTCCTACAATGAGCAGTTCTTC.